This T cell receptor beta chain emerged from a study of cytomegalovirus exposure and HLA in healthy donors. Study background: Later analysis reported that the roughly 130 validation repertoires shared the platform of the 650 to 700 first-cohort repertoires.

Findings and limits, study-wide: High specificity and sensitivity for cytomegalovirus status were reported for the classifier. As confirmed in vitro, a few CMV-associated chains were specific for CMV antigens. TCR beta chains numbering under 200 were designated cytomegalovirus-associated.

Sequencing was performed with immunoSEQ multiplex PCR; in TCRdb, only in-frame clones are kept and a portion is missing. The table has 150,000 to 200,000 clones, around 96% seen once; the top ten hold approximately 0.82%. Points on this clone: Its antigen is not known.

Sequenced material: PBMCs. The receptor comes from a woman under 30 in good health and CMV-seronegative.

The CDR3 nucleotides read TGTGCCAGCAGCGACAGTAGCAATCAGCCCCAGCATTTT. This gives the protein CASSDSSNQPQHF. The chain recombines TRBV27 with TRBJ1-5, with D tentatively TRBD1 (5 bases). Trimming cost V 6 bases and J 0 bases, with 6 bases left between them. This CDR3 has 13 amino acids. Germline V gives CDR1 MNHEY, CDR2 SMNVEV (reference sequence).